The present entry profiles one TCR beta chain with its context. Antigen unknown. These data are taken from a study of OX40 agonist ivuxolimab in advanced cancers. About the research overall: A partial response was reached by three patients: one with hepatocellular carcinoma and two with cutaneous melanoma.

Sequencing used immunoSEQ multiplex PCR; TCRdb keeps in-frame clones, though not all of them. The sample contains 70,000 to 95,000 clones, roughly 84% of which appear only once. Study conclusions and caveats: Some of the nonresponding patients also showed low levels of normalized T-cell clonal expansion.

The input for sequencing was CD4+ or CD8+ T cells sorted from blood, taken in a trial of the OX40 agonist ivuxolimab. This receptor was taken from an adult with an advanced solid tumor such as melanoma, head and neck, liver or kidney cancer.

The CDR3 DNA is TGTGCCTGGAAAGGACAGGAGAATCAGCCCCAGCATTTT. This codes for CAWKGQENQPQHF. The chain links TRBV30 to TRBJ1-5; 7 bases map to TRBD1. The V gene end was trimmed by 4 bases and the J gene end by 4 bases; junction bases not matched to a gene: 4. The germline V gene has CDR1 GTSNPN and CDR2 SVGIG (reference sequence). The CDR3 covers 13 residues.